This TCR beta chain was profiled in a study of beta chain features in type 1 diabetes. Looking at the study overall: Across every sample, over 100 million sorted cells were examined in total.

The CDR3 has 17 residues. Germline CDR1 is SEHNR and CDR2 is FQNEAQ (reference sequence). With V trimmed by 5 bases and J by 2 bases, 6 bases remained unmatched. Study-level findings and limits: TCRB CDR3 length was moderately but significantly reduced in all four CD4+ subsets of Type 1 diabetes patients. The naive, central memory and Treg TCRB repertoires looked more alike in patients than they did in healthy donors.

What was sequenced were expressed TCRB transcripts, since all of the isolated RNA had been reverse transcribed. Some clones are missing from TCRdb's copy, which holds only in-frame ones; the method was immunoSEQ multiplex PCR. The table lists hundreds of thousands of clones, around an eighth of them singletons. Regarding this clone: Its matching antigen is unknown.

This clonotype was sampled from a man younger than 30 with type 1 diabetes. Sequencing was carried out using naive CD4+ T cells from blood. This sequence joins TRBV7-9 and TRBJ2-3; the match to TRBD2 covers 14 bases. Here the CDR3 DNA reads TGTGCCAGCAGCCCAGGACTAGCGGGGGGTTACACAGATACGCAGTATTTT. Residues: CASSPGLAGGYTDTQYF.